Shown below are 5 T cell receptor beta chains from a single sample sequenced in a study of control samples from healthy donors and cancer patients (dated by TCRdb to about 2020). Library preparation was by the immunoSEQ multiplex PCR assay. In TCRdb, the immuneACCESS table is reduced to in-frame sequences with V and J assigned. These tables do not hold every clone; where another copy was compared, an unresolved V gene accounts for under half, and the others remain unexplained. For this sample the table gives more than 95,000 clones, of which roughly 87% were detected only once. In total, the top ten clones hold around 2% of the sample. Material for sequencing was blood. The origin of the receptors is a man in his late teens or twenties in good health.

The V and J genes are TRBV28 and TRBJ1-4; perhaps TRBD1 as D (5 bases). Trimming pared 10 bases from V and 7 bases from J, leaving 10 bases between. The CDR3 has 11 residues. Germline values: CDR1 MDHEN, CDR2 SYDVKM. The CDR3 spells CATTGVEKLFF. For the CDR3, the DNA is TGTGCCACAACGGGGGTTGAAAAACTGTTTTTT.

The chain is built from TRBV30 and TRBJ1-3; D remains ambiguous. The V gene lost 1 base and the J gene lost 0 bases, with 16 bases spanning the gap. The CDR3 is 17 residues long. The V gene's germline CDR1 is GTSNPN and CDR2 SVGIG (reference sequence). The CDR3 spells CAWSAGSWGVSGNTIYF. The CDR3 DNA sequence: TGTGCCTGGAGTGCCGGCAGCTGGGGAGTCTCTGGAAACACCATATATTTT.

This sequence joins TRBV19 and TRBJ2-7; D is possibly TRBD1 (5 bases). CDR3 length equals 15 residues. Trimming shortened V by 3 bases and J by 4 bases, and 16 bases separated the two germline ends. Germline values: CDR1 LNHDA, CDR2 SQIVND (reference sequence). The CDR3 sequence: CASSIGAGNLYEQYF. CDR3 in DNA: TGTGCCAGTAGTATCGGAGCAGGGAATCTATACGAGCAGTACTTC.

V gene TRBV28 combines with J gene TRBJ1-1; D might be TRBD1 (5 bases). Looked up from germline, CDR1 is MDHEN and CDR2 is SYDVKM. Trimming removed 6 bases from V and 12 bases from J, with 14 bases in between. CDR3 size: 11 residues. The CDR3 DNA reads TGTGCCAGCAGGGGGCCCGAGTCACCTTTCTTT. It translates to CASRGPESPFF.

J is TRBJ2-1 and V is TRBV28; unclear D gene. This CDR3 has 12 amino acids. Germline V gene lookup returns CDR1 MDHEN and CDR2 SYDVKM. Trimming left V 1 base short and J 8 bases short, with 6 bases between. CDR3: CASSLFPDEQFF. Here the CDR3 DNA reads TGTGCCAGCAGTTTATTCCCCGATGAGCAGTTCTTC.